A single sample is the source of the 22 T cell receptor beta chains below, sequenced in a study of PD-L1 blockade in urothelial cancer. Documented time point: peripheral blood 6 weeks after treatment start. The repertoire was sequenced with immunoSEQ multiplex PCR; TCRdb's copy has only in-frame clones and lacks some. The repertoire holds more than 90,000 clones, with around 93% as singletons. Sample: PBMCs, taken around atezolizumab (anti-PD-L1) treatment. Receptors originate from a man aged 55 to 70 with urothelial cancer.

This clone was observed a single time. The rearrangement uses TRBV2 and TRBJ2-7; D is uncertain. Per the germline V gene, CDR1 is SNHLY and CDR2 is FYNNEI. The CDR3 length is 14 residues. Trimming left V 1 base short and J 5 bases short, with 12 bases between. The CDR3 DNA sequence: TGTGCCAGCAGTGAAGTAACTCCCGTCAACGAGCAGTACTTC. It is translated as CASSEVTPVNEQYF.

This rearrangement joins TRBV9 to TRBJ2-5, with a possible D match to TRBD2 (7 bases). Trimming removed 0 bases from V and 1 base from J, with 10 bases in between. The CDR3 consists of 15 residues. From germline, CDR1 is SGDLS and CDR2 YYNGEE. The CDR3 DNA follows: TGTGCCAGCAGCGTAGGGGGGGGCGCCCAAGAGACCCAGTACTTC. Protein: CASSVGGGAQETQYF. The variable domain in full, with the rest retrieved from reference TRBV9 and TRBJ2-5, is DSGVTQTPKHLITATGQRVTLRCSPRSGDLSVYWYQQSLDQGLQFLIQYYNGEERAKGNILERFSAQQFPDLHSELNLSSLELGDSALYFCASSVGGGAQETQYFGPGTRLLVL.

V usage is TRBV5-1 and J usage is TRBJ2-7; 8 bases line up with TRBD2. J gave up 2 bases and V 5 bases, and 6 bases lay outside the gene matches. The CDR3 runs to 14 residues. Germline V gene data show CDR1 as SGHRS and CDR2 as YFSETQ. The CDR3 protein is CASSWSGSTYEQYF. CDR3 coding DNA: TGCGCCAGCAGTTGGAGCGGGAGTACCTACGAGCAGTACTTC.

V and J are TRBV7-2 and TRBJ2-2; tentatively, D is TRBD2 (5 bases). The CDR3 runs to 15 residues. V lost 5 bases and J 1 base, leaving 11 bases between the germline ends. Germline loops: CDR1 SGHTA, CDR2 FQGNSA. The CDR3 protein is CASSQAALNTGELFF. The DNA of the CDR3 is TGTGCCAGCAGCCAAGCGGCCCTGAACACCGGGGAGCTGTTTTTT.

This clone showed up just once. V gene TRBV7-2 combines with J gene TRBJ2-3; 9 positions match TRBD1. V trimming: 6 bases; J trimming: 5 bases; junction bases outside the gene matches: 6. The CDR3 sequence is 14 residues long. Germline V gene data show CDR1 as SGHTA and CDR2 as FQGNSA. CDR3 sequence reads: CASRATGGGDTQYF. The DNA of the CDR3 is TGTGCCAGCAGGGCGACAGGGGGGGGAGATACGCAGTATTTT.

The rearrangement joins TRBV6-5 to TRBJ1-2; D is ambiguous. Germline assignment: CDR1 MNHEY and CDR2 SVGAGI. CDR3 length equals 11 residues. V lost 5 bases to trimming and J lost 5 bases, with 6 bases between them. CDR3 DNA sequence: TGTGCCAGCAGTGATCAGTATGGCTACACCTTC. Protein: CASSDQYGYTF.

The V gene is TRBV5-1, the J gene TRBJ2-3, with 8 nucleotides matching TRBD2. CDR3 length: 19 amino acids. Germline V gives CDR1 SGHRS, CDR2 YFSETQ. V shed 0 bases and J 4 bases; nucleotides not matched to a gene: 16. Here the CDR3 reads CASSLAWEATGGPSDTQYF. CDR3 DNA sequence: TGCGCCAGCAGCTTGGCGTGGGAGGCGACGGGAGGGCCCTCAGATACGCAGTATTTT.

The chain uses TRBV21-1 and TRBJ1-2. TRBV21-1 is reported as a pseudogene. This CDR3 has 15 residues. CDR3 sequence reads: CASSKAKREYYGYTF. As DNA, the CDR3 is TGTGCCAGCAGCAAAGCGAAGCGGGAGTACTATGGCTACACCTTC.

Concerning this clone: The same CDR3 also results from other DNA sequences found in this sample. The V call is TRBV5-1, the J call TRBJ2-7; D gene ambiguous. The CDR3 covers 11 residues. Germline loops: CDR1 SGHRS, CDR2 YFSETQ. Trimming stripped 3 bases from V and 3 bases from J, with 4 bases between. DNA of the CDR3: TGCGCCAGCAGCTCCAACTACGAGCAGTACTTC. Translated, it gives CASSSNYEQYF.

V and J are TRBV4-3 and TRBJ2-2; 8 positions agree with TRBD2. The CDR3 is made up of 18 amino acids. From germline, CDR1 is LGHNA and CDR2 YSLEER. Losses at the gene ends were 0 bases for V and 2 bases for J; bases not matched to a gene: 8. CDR3 DNA sequence: TGCGCCAGCAGCCAAGATCGGCTAGCGGGTTCTAACACCGGGGAGCTGTTTTTT. Amino acid sequence: CASSQDRLAGSNTGELFF.

This chain uses TRBV7-9 with TRBJ2-7; TRBD2 agrees at 11 bases. CDR3 length: 15 amino acids. Germline V gene data show CDR1 as SEHNR and CDR2 as FQNEAQ (reference sequence). V was clipped by 2 bases and J by 5 bases; unmatched bases: 5. The CDR3 region has the DNA TGTGCCAGCAGCTTAATACTAGCGGGAGTTGACGAGCAGTACTTC. It is translated as CASSLILAGVDEQYF. Supplemented by reference TRBV7-9 and TRBJ2-7, the full variable domain reads DTGVSQNPRHKITKRGQNVTFRCDPISEHNRLYWYRQTLGQGPEFLTYFQNEAQLEKSRLLSDRFSAERPKGSFSTLEIQRTEQGDSAMYLCASSLILAGVDEQYFGPGTRLTVT.

The genes are TRBV5-1 and TRBJ2-2, with a possible D match to TRBD2 (6 bases). This CDR3 spans 13 amino acids. Germline loops: CDR1 SGHRS, CDR2 YFSETQ. The V end lost 4 bases, the J end lost 4 bases, and 8 bases lay between the germline ends. The CDR3 reads CASSGGFTGELFF. The CDR3 region has the DNA TGCGCCAGCAGCGGGGGGTTCACCGGGGAGCTGTTTTTT.

CDR3 sequence reads: CASSFDRVTGANVLTF. The CDR3 region has the DNA TGTGCCAGCAGCTTTGACAGGGTAACTGGGGCCAACGTCCTGACTTTC. The chain has TRBV11-2 and TRBJ2-6; 7 bases match TRBD1. The CDR3 covers 16 residues. Germline V gene sequence: CDR1 SGHAT, CDR2 FQNNGV. Trimming cost V 3 bases and J 2 bases; bases outside gene matches: 4.

The chain recombines TRBV9 with TRBJ2-1; a possible D gene is TRBD2 (7 bases). The CDR3 consists of 14 residues. CDR1 and CDR2 (germline): SGDLS, YYNGEE. Trimming cost V 4 bases and J 8 bases, with 16 bases left between them. CDR3 DNA sequence: TGTGCCAGCAGCCTTAGGGGGGGCGTCGATGAGCAGTTCTTC. As protein: CASSLRGGVDEQFF.

The rearrangement links TRBV2 to TRBJ2-3; D not certain. Per the germline V gene, CDR1 is SNHLY and CDR2 is FYNNEI. This CDR3 contains 12 residues. Deletions cut 3 bases from V and 5 bases from J, with 6 bases between. CDR3: CASSELRDTQYF. The CDR3, as DNA: TGTGCCAGCAGTGAGCTCAGAGATACGCAGTATTTT.

The V and J genes are TRBV11-2 and TRBJ2-7; 7 nucleotides line up with TRBD1. CDR3 length: 14 amino acids. Germline V CDR1 and CDR2: SGHAT, FQNNGV. V was pared by 5 bases and J by 4 bases, with 8 bases of the junction left unmatched. The CDR3 sequence is CASSPFDRVYEQYF. In DNA form, the CDR3 reads TGTGCCAGCAGCCCATTCGACAGGGTGTACGAGCAGTACTTC.

The J gene is TRBJ2-3, the V gene TRBV18; 10 positions agree with TRBD1. The CDR3 loop spans 15 amino acids. The J segment lost 3 bases and the V segment lost 6 bases, leaving 6 bases of the junction unmatched. The germline gives CDR1 KGHSH, CDR2 LQKENI. This chain's CDR3 is CASSLTGGETDTQYF. The CDR3 DNA sequence: TGTGCCAGCTCCCTGACAGGGGGCGAGACAGATACGCAGTATTTT.

Worth noting for this clone: Other DNA sequences in this sample translate to the same CDR3. This chain connects TRBV20-1 to TRBJ1-1; D ambiguous. CDR1 DFQATT and CDR2 SNEGSKA come from the germline V gene (reference sequence). The CDR3 has 11 amino acids. V was cut by 5 bases and J by 3 bases, with 7 bases left in between. CDR3 sequence reads: CSAGRDTEAFF. The CDR3 DNA is TGCAGTGCTGGTCGCGACACTGAAGCTTTCTTT.

The CDR3 is CAWRVREEYNEQFF. In nucleotides, the CDR3 is TGTGCCTGGAGGGTACGGGAGGAATACAATGAGCAGTTCTTC. The chain is built from TRBV30 and TRBJ2-1; 7 nucleotides match TRBD2. The CDR3 extends over 14 amino acids. Germline V gives CDR1 GTSNPN, CDR2 SVGIG (reference sequence). V dropped 3 bases and J dropped 4; count of bases not matched to a gene: 6.

The V gene is TRBV10-3, the J gene TRBJ1-1; D ambiguous. CDR3 length equals 13 residues. CDR1 and CDR2 from the germline V gene are ENHRY and SYGVKD. Between the trimmed V and J ends, which lost 0 bases and 4 bases, there was a span of 6 bases. In DNA, the CDR3 is TGTGCCATCAGTGAGTCGGGGAGCACTGAAGCTTTCTTT. Translation gives CAISESGSTEAFF.

This CDR3 reads CASSGPGTKNSYEQYF. The CDR3, as DNA: TGTGCCAGCAGCGGCCCCGGGACAAAAAACTCCTACGAGCAGTACTTC. The gene calls are TRBV7-9 and TRBJ2-7; maybe TRBD1 (6 bases). Trimming left V 5 bases short and J 0 bases short, with 17 bases between. CDR3 size: 16 residues. Germline CDR1 is SEHNR and CDR2 is FQNEAQ (reference sequence).

This clone was observed a single time. V is TRBV5-4 and J is TRBJ2-5; 14 positions match TRBD2. V lost 4 bases and J lost 7; bases outside the gene matches: 12. Germline values: CDR1 SGHNT, CDR2 YYREEE (reference sequence). The CDR3 contains 17 residues. The CDR3 is CASSPGTSGGRAGTQYF. The DNA of the CDR3 is TGTGCCAGCAGCCCCGGGACTAGCGGGGGTCGCGCCGGGACCCAGTACTTC.